Listed here are 24 T cell receptor beta chains from one sample, sequenced in a study of somatic mutations in cytotoxic T cells in rheumatoid arthritis. Generated by immunoSEQ multiplex PCR, the TCRdb table keeps only in-frame clones and is missing some. The table has over 15,000 clones, 65% to 85% seen once. Sequenced sample: CD8+ T cells sorted from blood. These receptors were taken from an adult with rheumatoid arthritis.

V gene TRBV19 combines with J gene TRBJ2-2; D not certain. The ends were cut back, 3 bases at V and 3 bases at J, with 14 bases in the middle. The CDR3 covers 16 residues. The germline CDR1 and CDR2 sequences are LNHDA and SQIVND (reference sequence). CDR3 loop: CASSMNVIFYTGELFF. The CDR3 bases are TGTGCCAGTAGTATGAACGTGATATTTTACACCGGGGAGCTGTTTTTT.

The chain couples TRBV7-9 to TRBJ2-2; the D is unclear. The ends were cut back, 1 base at V and 6 bases at J, with 3 bases in the middle. The length of the CDR3 is 12 residues. Germline CDR1 and CDR2: SEHNR and FQNEAQ (reference sequence). CDR3 sequence reads: CASSLGSGELFF. The CDR3, as DNA: TGTGCCAGCAGCTTAGGGTCCGGGGAGCTGTTTTTT.

This clone came up a few times. This chain uses TRBV6-1 with TRBJ1-1; D is perhaps TRBD1 (6 bases). Trimming left V 10 bases short and J 0 bases short, with 15 bases between. The CDR3 spans 14 residues. The germline CDR1 and CDR2 sequences are MNHNS and SASEGT. CDR3 sequence (DNA): TGTGCCATCTCTCCAGGGGCCCTGAACACTGAAGCTTTCTTT. This encodes CAISPGALNTEAFF.

The chain combines TRBV11-3 with TRBJ2-1, with a possible D match to TRBD1 (5 bases). Germline CDR1 is SGHNT and CDR2 is YENEEA. V was trimmed by 4 bases and J by 3 bases, leaving 7 bases between them. The CDR3 spans 13 residues. Written as DNA, the CDR3 is TGTGCCAGCAGCTGGGGCAGCTACAATGAGCAGTTCTTC. It yields the protein CASSWGSYNEQFF.

The chain couples TRBV19 to TRBJ1-5, with D perhaps TRBD1 (6 bases). Trimming cost V 3 bases and J 7 bases, with 16 bases left between them. Germline values: CDR1 LNHDA, CDR2 SQIVND (reference sequence). The CDR3 covers 15 residues. Here the CDR3 DNA reads TGTGCCAGTAGTATGGGGGAACAGGGCTCGCAGCCCCAGCATTTT. Its translation is CASSMGEQGSQPQHF.

The V call is TRBV5-1, the J call TRBJ2-3; 12 nucleotides match TRBD1. CDR1 and CDR2 from the germline V gene are SGHRS and YFSETQ. Trimming at V came to 5 bases and at J to 5 bases, leaving 9 bases not matched to a gene. This CDR3 region has 16 residues. Here the CDR3 DNA reads TGCGCCAGCAGGTCTGGGACAGGGGGCGAGATAGATACGCAGTATTTT. This translates into CASRSGTGGEIDTQYF. Based on the CDR3 plus reference TRBV5-1 and TRBJ2-3, the full variable domain is KAGVTQTPRYLIKTRGQQVTLSCSPISGHRSVSWYQQTPGQGLQFLFEYFSETQRNKGNFPGRFSGRQFSNSRSEMNVSTLELGDSALYLCASRSGTGGEIDTQYFGPGTRLTVL.

The J gene is TRBJ1-5, the V gene TRBV4-1, with D uncertain. The CDR3 is 16 amino acids. Germline loops: CDR1 MGHRA, CDR2 YSYEKL. The V end lost 4 bases, the J end lost 1 base, and 14 bases lay between the germline ends. The CDR3 protein is CASSPQVSRSNQPQHF. The DNA of the CDR3 is TGCGCCAGCAGCCCTCAGGTGTCGAGGAGCAATCAGCCCCAGCATTTT.

This clone was counted a few times. The chain combines TRBV27 with TRBJ2-7; 15 nucleotides align to TRBD2. Germline-derived CDR1 and CDR2 are MNHEY and SMNVEV (reference sequence). This CDR3 comprises 16 residues. Unmatched junction bases numbered 6, after V lost 5 bases and J lost 4 bases. The chain's CDR3 is CASSPLGLAGGYEQYF. CDR3 bases: TGTGCCAGCAGTCCACTAGGACTAGCGGGGGGGTACGAGCAGTACTTC.

The gene calls are TRBV2 and TRBJ2-1; unclear D gene. Germline V gene data show CDR1 as SNHLY and CDR2 as FYNNEI. The length of the CDR3 is 13 residues. Trimming cost V 3 bases and J 2 bases, with 5 bases left between them. CDR3 in amino acids: CASSDRAYNEQFF. The DNA of the CDR3 is TGTGCCAGCAGTGACCGGGCCTACAATGAGCAGTTCTTC. Full variable domain (outside the CDR3, taken from reference TRBV2 and TRBJ2-1): EPEVTQTPSHQVTQMGQEVILRCVPISNHLYFYWYRQILGQKVEFLVSFYNNEISEKSEIFDDQFSVERPDGSNFTLKIRSTKLEDSAMYFCASSDRAYNEQFFGPGTRLTVL.

This chain uses TRBV6-1 with TRBJ2-1, with D perhaps matching TRBD2 (5 bases). The V end was cut by 5 bases, the J end by 6 bases, with 8 bases between. Germline CDR1 MNHNS, CDR2 SASEGT. This CDR3 has 12 residues. CDR3 sequence reads: CASSLGSNEQFF. CDR3 bases: TGTGCCAGCAGTCTAGGGAGCAATGAGCAGTTCTTC.

The rearrangement joins TRBV19 to TRBJ2-5; D unresolved. The CDR3 is 13 amino acids. The germline CDR1 and CDR2 sequences are LNHDA and SQIVND (reference sequence). Trimming left V 6 bases short and J 4 bases short, with 12 bases between. The CDR3 here is CASSALIAETQYF. CDR3 DNA sequence: TGTGCCAGTAGCGCCCTAATTGCAGAGACCCAGTACTTC.

The genes are TRBV14 and TRBJ2-7; 9 nucleotides match TRBD1. V was clipped by 4 bases and J by 2 bases; unmatched bases: 6. This CDR3 is built from 15 residues. Germline V lookup: CDR1 SGHDN, CDR2 FVKESK. Here the CDR3 DNA reads TGTGCCAGCAGCCCTGGACAGGGGAGGCCCTACGAGCAGTACTTC. It yields the protein CASSPGQGRPYEQYF.

This clone turned up a few times. The rearrangement joins TRBV5-6 to TRBJ1-2, with D hard to call. V was trimmed by 7 bases and J by 5 bases, leaving 9 bases between them. CDR1 and CDR2 (germline): SGHDT, YYEEEE. The CDR3 length is 11 residues. The CDR3 bases are TGTGCCAGCCACGGCGAATATGGCTACACCTTC. Its protein product is CASHGEYGYTF.

The rearrangement links TRBV11-2 to TRBJ2-1, with D perhaps TRBD2 (6 bases). V was clipped by 3 bases and J by 5 bases, with 20 bases between them. CDR3 length: 17 residues. Germline CDR1 reads SGHAT; CDR2 reads FQNNGV. The CDR3 DNA reads as TGTGCCAGCAGCTTCACGTCCGTGAAGGGGAGGAACAATGAGCAGTTCTTC. It codes for CASSFTSVKGRNNEQFF.

The chain is built from TRBV7-8 and TRBJ2-7; D might be TRBD2 (5 bases). In germline, CDR1 is SGHVS, CDR2 FQNEAQ. This CDR3 has 13 residues. V gave up 0 bases and J gave up 3 bases, with 6 bases separating them. The CDR3, as DNA: TGTGCCAGCAGCTTAGCCGGGATCTACGAGCAGTACTTC. This sequence encodes CASSLAGIYEQYF.

The gene calls are TRBV13 and TRBJ1-1; possible D gene TRBD1, 5 bases. Trimming stripped 5 bases from V and 5 bases from J, with 15 bases between. Germline V lookup: CDR1 PRHDT, CDR2 FYEKMQ (reference sequence). The CDR3 is made up of 14 amino acids. Written as DNA, the CDR3 is TGTGCCAGCAGCCCCAGGGCGCGAAGAACTGAAGCTTTCTTT. Its translation: CASSPRARRTEAFF.

By proportion, this clone is medium-sized. V usage is TRBV7-9 and J usage is TRBJ2-2; D is unresolved. Per the germline V gene, CDR1 is SEHNR and CDR2 is FQNEAQ (reference sequence). This CDR3 is 14 amino acids long. Deletions cut 4 bases from V and 4 bases from J, with 10 bases between. CDR3 region: CASSSGYSTGELFF. The DNA of the CDR3 is TGTGCCAGCAGCTCAGGTTATAGCACCGGGGAGCTGTTTTTT.

This clone was observed a few times. The chain has TRBV5-1 and TRBJ2-7; the D gene is possibly TRBD2 (6 bases). This CDR3 is 15 amino acids long. Trimming took 4 bases from V and 0 from J, leaving 14 bases between them. CDR1 SGHRS and CDR2 YFSETQ come from the germline V gene. The CDR3 DNA follows: TGCGCCAGCAGCCCAGGGACCGGGAGCTCCTACGAGCAGTACTTC. Its translation is CASSPGTGSSYEQYF.

The chain combines TRBV6-4 with TRBJ1-2; TRBD1 matches 7 bases. The junction had 11 bases not matched to a gene; V was cut back by 5 bases and J by 8 bases. Germline V gives CDR1 MRHNA, CDR2 SNTAGT. The CDR3 is 14 amino acids. CDR3 DNA: TGTGCCAGCAGTAACCAGACAGGGACGCAGGGCTACACCTTC. This sequence encodes CASSNQTGTQGYTF.

The rearrangement uses TRBV2 and TRBJ2-5; 9 positions match TRBD1. CDR3 length: 15 residues. The V gene end was trimmed by 4 bases and the J gene end by 2 bases; junction bases not matched to a gene: 5. Germline values: CDR1 SNHLY, CDR2 FYNNEI. CDR3 bases: TGTGCCAGCAGTGGTAGGGACAGGGAACAAGAGACCCAGTACTTC. The encoded protein is CASSGRDREQETQYF.

V usage is TRBV14 and J usage is TRBJ2-7; D gene uncertain. V was shortened by 3 bases and J by 5 bases, with 8 bases between the two germline ends. Germline CDR1 reads SGHDN; CDR2 reads FVKESK. The CDR3 length is 12 residues. As DNA, the CDR3 is TGTGCCAGCAGCCATCCGGGTCACGAGCAGTACTTC. This codes for CASSHPGHEQYF.

In its sample, this clone was seen once. The rearrangement links TRBV6-5 to TRBJ2-1; D not resolved. The CDR3 loop spans 11 amino acids. Germline V lookup: CDR1 MNHEY, CDR2 SVGAGI. V lost 2 bases, J lost 13 bases, and 9 bases lay in between. This CDR3 is CASSYGQKQFF. The CDR3 DNA is TGTGCCAGCAGTTACGGCCAGAAACAGTTCTTC.

The rearrangement joins TRBV10-2 to TRBJ2-3, with TRBD1 matching over 11 bases. This CDR3 comprises 16 residues. Looked up from germline, CDR1 is WSHSY and CDR2 is SAAADI. V trimming: 3 bases; J trimming: 10 bases; junction bases outside the gene matches: 12. The CDR3 spells CASSDSDRGRGASQYF. DNA of the CDR3: TGCGCCAGCAGTGACTCGGACAGGGGGCGCGGGGCTTCGCAGTATTTT.

This clone has only one observation. This chain connects TRBV7-3 to TRBJ1-1, with TRBD1 as a possible D gene (5 bases). V lost 5 bases and J 2 bases, leaving 15 bases between the germline ends. The CDR3 sequence is 15 residues long. The germline V gene encodes CDR1 SGHTA and CDR2 FQGTGA. The CDR3 loop reads CASSPRGGGNTEAFF. In DNA, the CDR3 is TGTGCCAGCAGCCCACGGGGGGGAGGCAACACTGAAGCTTTCTTT.